This T cell receptor beta chain derives from a study of cytomegalovirus exposure and HLA in healthy donors. CDR1 is SGHAT and CDR2 is FQNNGV in the germline V gene. J lost 5 bases, V lost 1 base, and 8 bases had no gene match. CDR3 length: 17 residues. Study-wide findings and caveats: The authors enumerated 150 to 200 TCR beta chains as linked to cytomegalovirus.

Amplification used 60 Vbeta primers and 13 Jbeta primers. Produced via immunoSEQ multiplex PCR; TCRdb's table is partial and in-frame only. The table shows about 190,000 clones, with around 81% occurring only once. About this clone itself: Its antigen is still unknown.

The V call is TRBV11-2, the J call TRBJ2-1; 10 positions match TRBD2. Sequencing used PBMCs. This receptor was taken from a man aged 18 to 29 in good health and CMV-seronegative. The chain's CDR3 is CASSLGLAGVSNNEQFF. In DNA, the CDR3 is TGTGCCAGCAGCTTAGGGCTAGCGGGGGTTTCTAACAATGAGCAGTTCTTC.